Listed below are T cell receptor beta chains from one sample, sequenced in a study of CD8 T cells in Susac syndrome. TCRdb analysed the immunoSEQ multiplex PCR reads with MiXCR anew, one entry per CDR3 protein. The sample lists about 94,000 distinct CDR3 sequences, roughly 94% occurring once. The specimen sequenced was CD4+ T cells from PBMCs. The receptors here all came from a human donor with Susac syndrome. CDR3s leave out the opening cysteine and the closing phenylalanine or tryptophan.

v_call	j_call	cdr3_aa
TRBV11-3	TRBJ2-1	ASSLKLAGGEQF
TRBV5-1	TRBJ2-6	ASSPSGDHLNSGANVLT
TRBV30	TRBJ2-1	AWSRGEQF
TRBV7-2	TRBJ2-5	ASSLVSRGGETQY
TRBV18	TRBJ2-5	ASSPTAGGSQETQY
TRBV4-1	TRBJ2-3	ASKRGDSGITDTQY
TRBV2	TRBJ1-2	ASSESYTNYGYT
TRBV6-5	TRBJ2-6	ASSYRTGEYGANVLT
TRBV4-3	TRBJ2-3	ASSQGGSGLGGTQY
TRBV7-2	TRBJ2-3	ASSLSGGALSDTQY
TRBV20-1	TRBJ2-5	SARETSGGASAQY
TRBV30	TRBJ2-7	AWGSSSGVVREQY
TRBV5-6	TRBJ2-7	ASSLVTATPRAEEY
TRBV5-1	TRBJ2-3	ASSLSADTQY
TRBV5-1	TRBJ2-1	ASSLRLAHNEQF